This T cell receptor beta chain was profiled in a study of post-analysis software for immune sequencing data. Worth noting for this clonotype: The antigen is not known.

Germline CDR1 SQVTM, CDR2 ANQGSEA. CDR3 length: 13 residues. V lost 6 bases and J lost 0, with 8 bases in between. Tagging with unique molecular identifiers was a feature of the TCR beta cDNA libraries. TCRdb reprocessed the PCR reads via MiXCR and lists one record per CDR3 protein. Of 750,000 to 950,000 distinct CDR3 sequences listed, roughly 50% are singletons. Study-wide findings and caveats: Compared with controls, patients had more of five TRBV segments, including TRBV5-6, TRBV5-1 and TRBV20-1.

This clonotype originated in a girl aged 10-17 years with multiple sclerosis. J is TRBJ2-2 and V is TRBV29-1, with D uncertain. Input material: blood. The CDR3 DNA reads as TGCAGCGTCAGTCGGACGAACACCGGGGAGCTGTTTTTT. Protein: CSVSRTNTGELFF.